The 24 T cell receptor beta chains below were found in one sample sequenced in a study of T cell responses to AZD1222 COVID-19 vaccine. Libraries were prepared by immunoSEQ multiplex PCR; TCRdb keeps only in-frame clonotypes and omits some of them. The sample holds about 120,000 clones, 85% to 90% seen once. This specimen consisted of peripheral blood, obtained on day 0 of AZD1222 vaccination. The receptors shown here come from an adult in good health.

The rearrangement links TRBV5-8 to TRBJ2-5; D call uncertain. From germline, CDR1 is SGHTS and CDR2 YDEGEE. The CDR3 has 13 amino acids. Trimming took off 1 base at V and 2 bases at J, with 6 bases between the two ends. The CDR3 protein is CASSLMWQETQYF. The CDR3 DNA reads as TGTGCCAGCAGCTTGATGTGGCAAGAGACCCAGTACTTC.

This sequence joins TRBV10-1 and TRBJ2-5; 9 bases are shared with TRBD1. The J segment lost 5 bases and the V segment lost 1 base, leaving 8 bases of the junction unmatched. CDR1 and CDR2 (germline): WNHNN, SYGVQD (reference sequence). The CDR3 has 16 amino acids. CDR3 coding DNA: TGCGCCAGCAGTGAGTTACTGGGACAGGGACTTGAGACCCAGTACTTC. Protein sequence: CASSELLGQGLETQYF.

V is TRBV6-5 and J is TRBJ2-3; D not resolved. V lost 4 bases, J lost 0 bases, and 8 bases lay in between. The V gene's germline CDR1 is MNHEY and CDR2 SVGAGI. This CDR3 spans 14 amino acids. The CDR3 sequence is CASSFGVSTDTQYF. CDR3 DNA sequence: TGTGCCAGCAGTTTTGGAGTTAGCACAGATACGCAGTATTTT.

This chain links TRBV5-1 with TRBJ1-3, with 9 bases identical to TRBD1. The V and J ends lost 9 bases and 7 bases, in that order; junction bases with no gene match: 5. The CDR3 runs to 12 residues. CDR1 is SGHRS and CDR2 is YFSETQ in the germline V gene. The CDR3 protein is CATRDRENTIYF. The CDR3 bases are TGCGCCACCAGGGACAGGGAGAACACCATATATTTT.

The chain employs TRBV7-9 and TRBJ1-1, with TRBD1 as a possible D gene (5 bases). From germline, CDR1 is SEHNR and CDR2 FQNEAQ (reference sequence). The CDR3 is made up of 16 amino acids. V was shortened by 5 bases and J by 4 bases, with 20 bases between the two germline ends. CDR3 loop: CASSNRRRQWGTEAFF. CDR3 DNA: TGTGCCAGCAGCAACCGCCGAAGACAGTGGGGCACTGAAGCTTTCTTT. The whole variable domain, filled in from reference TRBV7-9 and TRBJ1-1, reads DTGVSQNPRHKITKRGQNVTFRCDPISEHNRLYWYRQTLGQGPEFLTYFQNEAQLEKSRLLSDRFSAERPKGSFSTLEIQRTEQGDSAMYLCASSNRRRQWGTEAFFGQGTRLTVV.

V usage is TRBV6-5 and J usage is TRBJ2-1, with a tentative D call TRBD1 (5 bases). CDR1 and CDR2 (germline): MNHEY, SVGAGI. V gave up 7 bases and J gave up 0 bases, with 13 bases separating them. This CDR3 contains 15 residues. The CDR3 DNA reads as TGTGCCAGCAAGAAGGGGCTCGGCTCCTACAATGAGCAGTTCTTC. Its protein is CASKKGLGSYNEQFF.

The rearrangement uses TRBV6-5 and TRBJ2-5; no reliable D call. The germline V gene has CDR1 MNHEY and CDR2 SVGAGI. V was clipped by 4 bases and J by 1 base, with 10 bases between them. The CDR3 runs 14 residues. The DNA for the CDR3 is TGTGCCAGCAGTTTGTCTCCCATCCAAGAGACCCAGTACTTC. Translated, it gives CASSLSPIQETQYF.

Here the CDR3 reads CASSLSLGDSYEQYF. As DNA, the CDR3 is TGTGCCAGCAGTTTGAGCCTTGGGGATTCCTACGAGCAGTACTTC. This chain links TRBV6-5 with TRBJ2-7; no clear D. CDR1 and CDR2 (germline): MNHEY, SVGAGI. CDR3 size: 15 residues. V lost 4 bases to trimming and J lost 1 base, with 14 bases between them.

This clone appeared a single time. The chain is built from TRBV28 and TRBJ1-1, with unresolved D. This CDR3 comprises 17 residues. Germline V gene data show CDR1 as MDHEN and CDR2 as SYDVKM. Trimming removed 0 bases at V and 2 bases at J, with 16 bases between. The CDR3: CASSLWRLGESNTEAFF. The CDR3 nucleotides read TGTGCCAGCAGTTTATGGCGGTTGGGAGAGAGTAACACTGAAGCTTTCTTT.

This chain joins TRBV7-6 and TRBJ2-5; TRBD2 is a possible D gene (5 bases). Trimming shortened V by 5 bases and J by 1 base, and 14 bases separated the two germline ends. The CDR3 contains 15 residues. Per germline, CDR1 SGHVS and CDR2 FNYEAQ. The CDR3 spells CASSKRTPTQETQYF. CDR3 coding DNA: TGTGCCAGCAGCAAAAGGACTCCGACCCAAGAGACCCAGTACTTC.

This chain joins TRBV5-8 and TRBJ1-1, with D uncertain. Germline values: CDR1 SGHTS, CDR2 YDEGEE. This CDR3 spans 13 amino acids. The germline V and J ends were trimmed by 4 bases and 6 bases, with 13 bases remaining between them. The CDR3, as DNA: TGTGCCAGCAGCGTTTGGTGGAGCGCTGAAGCTTTCTTT. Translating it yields CASSVWWSAEAFF.

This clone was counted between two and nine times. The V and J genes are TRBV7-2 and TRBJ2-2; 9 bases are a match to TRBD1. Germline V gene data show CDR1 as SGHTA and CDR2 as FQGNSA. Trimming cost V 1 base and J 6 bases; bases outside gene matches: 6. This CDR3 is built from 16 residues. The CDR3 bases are TGTGCCAGCAGCTTAGGATCGACAGGGGGGGCCGGGGAGCTGTTTTTT. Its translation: CASSLGSTGGAGELFF.

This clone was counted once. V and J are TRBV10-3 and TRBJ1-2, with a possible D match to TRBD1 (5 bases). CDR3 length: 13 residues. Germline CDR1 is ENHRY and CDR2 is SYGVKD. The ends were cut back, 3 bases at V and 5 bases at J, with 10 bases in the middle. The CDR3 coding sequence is TGTGCCATCAGTGAAGATCAGGGTTATGGCTACACCTTC. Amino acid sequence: CAISEDQGYGYTF.

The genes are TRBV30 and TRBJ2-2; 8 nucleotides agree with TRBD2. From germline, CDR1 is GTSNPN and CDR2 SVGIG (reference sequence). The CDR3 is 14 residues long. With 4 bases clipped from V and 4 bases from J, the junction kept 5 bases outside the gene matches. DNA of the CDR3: TGTGCCTGGACCCGGGGGGGTATCACCGGGGAGCTGTTTTTT. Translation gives CAWTRGGITGELFF. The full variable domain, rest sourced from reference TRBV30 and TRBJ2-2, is SQTIHQWPATLVQPVGSPLSLECTVEGTSNPNLYWYRQAAGRGLQLLFYSVGIGQISSEVPQNLSASRPQDRQFILSSKKLLLSDSGFYLCAWTRGGITGELFFGEGSRLTVL.

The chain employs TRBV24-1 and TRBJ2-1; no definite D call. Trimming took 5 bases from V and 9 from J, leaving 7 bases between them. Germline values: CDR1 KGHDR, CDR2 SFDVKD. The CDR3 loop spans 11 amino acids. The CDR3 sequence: CATSGLGEQFF. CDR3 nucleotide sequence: TGTGCCACCAGTGGGTTAGGTGAGCAGTTCTTC.

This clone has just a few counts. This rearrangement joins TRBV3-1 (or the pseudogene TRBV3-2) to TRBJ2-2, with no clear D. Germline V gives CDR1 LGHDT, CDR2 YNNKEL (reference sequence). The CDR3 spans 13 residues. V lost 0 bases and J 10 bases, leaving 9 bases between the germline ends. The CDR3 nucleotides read TGTGCCAGCAGCCAAGATGGGTCTTCGGAGCTGTTTTTT. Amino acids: CASSQDGSSELFF.

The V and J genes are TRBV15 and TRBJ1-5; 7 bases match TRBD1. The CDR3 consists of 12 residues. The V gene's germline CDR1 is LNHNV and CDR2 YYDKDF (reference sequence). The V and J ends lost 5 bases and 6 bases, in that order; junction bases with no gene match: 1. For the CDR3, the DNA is TGTGCCACCAGCGGACAGGTTCAGCCCCAGCATTTT. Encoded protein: CATSGQVQPQHF.

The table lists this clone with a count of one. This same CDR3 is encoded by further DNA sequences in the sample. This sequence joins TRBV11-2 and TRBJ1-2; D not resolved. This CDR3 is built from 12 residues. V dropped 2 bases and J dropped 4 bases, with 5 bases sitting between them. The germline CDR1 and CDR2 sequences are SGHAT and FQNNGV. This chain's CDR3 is CASSLPGYGYTF. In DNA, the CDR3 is TGTGCCAGCAGCTTACCCGGCTATGGCTACACCTTC.

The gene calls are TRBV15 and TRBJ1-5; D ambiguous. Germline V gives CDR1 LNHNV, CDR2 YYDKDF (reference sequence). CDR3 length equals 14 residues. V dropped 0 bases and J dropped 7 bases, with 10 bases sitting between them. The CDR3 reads CATSRDRSKQPQHF. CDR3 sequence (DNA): TGTGCCACCAGCAGAGATCGGTCCAAACAGCCCCAGCATTTT.

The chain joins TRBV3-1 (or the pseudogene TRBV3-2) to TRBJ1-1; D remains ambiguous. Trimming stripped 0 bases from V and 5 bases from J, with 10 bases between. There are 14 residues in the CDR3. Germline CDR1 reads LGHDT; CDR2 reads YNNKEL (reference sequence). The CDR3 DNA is TGTGCCAGCAGCCAAGATTATTCGGGAACTGAAGCTTTCTTT. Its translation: CASSQDYSGTEAFF.

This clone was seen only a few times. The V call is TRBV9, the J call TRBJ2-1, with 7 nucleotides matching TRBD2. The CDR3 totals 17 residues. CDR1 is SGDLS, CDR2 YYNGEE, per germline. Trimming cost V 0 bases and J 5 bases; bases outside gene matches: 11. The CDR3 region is CASSVALVGAGDNEQFF. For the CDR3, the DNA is TGTGCCAGCAGCGTAGCCCTCGTTGGGGCGGGGGACAATGAGCAGTTCTTC.

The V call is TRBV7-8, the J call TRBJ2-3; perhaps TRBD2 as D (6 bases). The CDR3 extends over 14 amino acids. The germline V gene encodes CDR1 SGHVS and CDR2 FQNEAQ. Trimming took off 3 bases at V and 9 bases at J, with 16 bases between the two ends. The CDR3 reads CASSFPGVGRTQYF. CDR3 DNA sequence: TGTGCCAGCAGCTTTCCGGGGGTAGGTCGAACGCAGTATTTT. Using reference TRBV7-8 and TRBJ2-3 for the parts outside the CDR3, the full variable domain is GAGVSQSPRYKVAKRGQDVALRCDPISGHVSLFWYQQALGQGPEFLTYFQNEAQLDKSGLPSDRFFAERPEGSVSTLKIQRTQQEDSAVYLCASSFPGVGRTQYFGPGTRLTVL.

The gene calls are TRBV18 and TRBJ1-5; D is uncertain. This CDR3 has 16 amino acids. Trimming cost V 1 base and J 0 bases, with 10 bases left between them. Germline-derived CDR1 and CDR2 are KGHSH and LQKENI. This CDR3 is CASSPQGGNSNQPQHF. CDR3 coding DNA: TGTGCCAGCTCACCACAGGGTGGGAATAGCAATCAGCCCCAGCATTTT.

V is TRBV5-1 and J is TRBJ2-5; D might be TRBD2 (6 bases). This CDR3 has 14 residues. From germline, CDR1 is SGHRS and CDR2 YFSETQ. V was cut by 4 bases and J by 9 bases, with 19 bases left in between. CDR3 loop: CASSTGLRKRAQYF. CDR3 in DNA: TGCGCCAGCAGCACGGGACTGCGAAAGAGGGCCCAGTACTTC.